These 4 T cell receptor beta chains were all obtained from the same sample, sequenced in a study of human T cells and chemical hapten exposure. Treatment: therapeutic diphenylcyclopropenone sensitization with weekly scalp DPC. During construction of the library, unique molecular identifiers were attached to individual cDNA molecules for quantitative, reproducible TCR counting. TCRdb analysed the reads with MiXCR anew, one entry per CDR3 protein. The sample records roughly 960 distinct CDR3 sequences, around 56% being singletons. The specimen was whole blood, collected before DPC sensitization or 2, 6, or about 24 weeks after (not recorded which). The receptors here all came from an adult with alopecia areata. Some clones in this sample may be carry-over from other donors' samples. This table probably holds off-target reads from a library built for another chain.

This clonotype showed up just a few times. The rearrangement joins TRBV29-1 to TRBJ1-1, with D tentatively TRBD1 (6 bases). CDR1 SQVTM and CDR2 ANQGSEA come from the germline V gene. The CDR3 extends over 11 amino acids. Trimming removed 3 bases from V and 11 bases from J, with 13 bases in between. This CDR3 is CSVEGRGYAFF. The CDR3 coding sequence is TGCAGCGTTGAGGGGAGGGGGTACGCTTTCTTT.

This chain links TRBV19 with TRBJ2-7, with D unresolved. Germline-derived CDR1 and CDR2 are LNHDA and SQIVND (reference sequence). V was trimmed by 7 bases and J by 6 bases, leaving 1 base between them. CDR3 length: 8 amino acids. DNA of the CDR3: TGTGCCAGTACCGAGCAGTACTTC. Its protein product is CASTEQYF.

This rearrangement joins TRBV5-1 to TRBJ1-4, with D perhaps matching TRBD1 (6 bases). Germline values: CDR1 SGHRS, CDR2 YFSETQ. This CDR3 comprises 18 residues. V was shortened by 4 bases and J by 0 bases, with 19 bases between the two germline ends. The CDR3 here is CASSPGTPPGATNEKLFF. The CDR3 nucleotides are TGCGCCAGCAGCCCCGGGACACCACCGGGGGCAACTAATGAAAAACTGTTTTTT.

This clonotype turned up a few times. Germline and junction disagree at one end, which may indicate a read error. This chain uses TRBV12-3 or TRBV12-4 with TRBJ2-7, with 7 bases matching TRBD1. The CDR3 covers 14 residues. CDR3 protein: CVSSPFGTAYEQYF. CDR3 in DNA: TGTGTCAGCAGCCCCTTCGGGACAGCCTACGAGCAGTACTTC.